Listed below are T cell receptor beta chains from one sample, sequenced in a study of T cells in Graves' hyperthyroidism and ophthalmopathy. TCRdb fed the multiplex PCR reads into MiXCR, producing one record per CDR3 protein. Of nearly 600,000 distinct CDR3 sequences listed, 11% to 15% are singletons. The sequencing sample was made of blood. The source is a young woman with Graves' ophthalmopathy. Each CDR3 is given with its conserved first and last residue. D genes are given only for firm matches. A row's size may be missing; if present it is once, few, many or a size class.

TRBJ2-5	TRBV7-7	.	many	TGTGCTAGCAGCCGAGGGAACCTCGAGACCCAGTACTTC	CASSRGNLETQYF
TRBJ2-7	TRBV12-5	TRBD2	.	TGTGCTAGTGGCCTCGGACTAGCGGGAGGGTTATGCGAGCAGTACTTC	CASGLGLAGGLCEQYF
TRBJ2-7	TRBV5-6	TRBD1	few	TGTGCCAGCAGCTTTTTGGTGACAGGGGAGACCTACGAGCAGTACTTC	CASSFLVTGETYEQYF
TRBJ2-5	TRBV2	.	once	TGTGCCAGCAGTGAATACAGACAAGAGACCCAGTACTTC	CASSEYRQETQYF
TRBJ2-7	TRBV19	.	few	TGTGCCAGTAGTATCCAGGACGGTTCCTACGAGCAGTACTTC	CASSIQDGSYEQYF
TRBJ2-7	TRBV11-3	.	.	TGTGCCAGCAGCTCCTATCAAAACCCAACCTACGAGCAGTACTTC	CASSSYQNPTYEQYF
TRBJ1-5	TRBV27	.	many	TGTGCCAGCAGTGCCCTCCACAGGGTAGGAGGTAGCAATCAGCCCCAGCATTTT	CASSALHRVGGSNQPQHF
TRBJ2-7	TRBV4-1	TRBD1	many	TGCGCCAGCAGCCATAACCCGGGACAGGACCACGAGCAGTACTTC	CASSHNPGQDHEQYF
TRBJ2-7	TRBV28	.	many	TGTGCCAGCAGTCCCTGGGACACGCCACGCTACGAGCAGTACTTC	CASSPWDTPRYEQYF
TRBJ1-6	TRBV6-2/TRBV6-3	.	.	TGTGCCAGCAGGGCGACGATTGCGGTGGACAGCCTTCCAGCCCTCCACTTT	CASRATIAVDSLPALHF
TRBJ1-4	TRBV7-9	.	.	TGTGCCAGCAGCTTATCGGTAGCTGGGGAAGAAAAACTGTTTTTT	CASSLSVAGEEKLFF
TRBJ2-4	TRBV11-3	.	.	TGTGCCAGCAGCTCCACACAAAACATTCAGTACTTC	CASSSTQNIQYF
TRBJ2-1	TRBV7-8	.	many	TGTGCCAGCAGCTTGCTTCAAGGGAACAATGAGCAGTTCTTC	CASSLLQGNNEQFF
TRBJ1-4	TRBV28	.	many	TGTGCCAGCAGTCTTTGGAGGCGGGAAGAAAAACTGTTTTTT	CASSLWRREEKLFF
TRBJ1-5	TRBV6-1	TRBD1	.	TGTGCCAGCAGTTCCCGACAGGGGGTGCGGAACCAGCCCCAGCATTTT	CASSSRQGVRNQPQHF
TRBJ2-3	TRBV2	.	many	TGTGCCAGCAGTGTGATGGAACTCACAGATACGCAGTATTTT	CASSVMELTDTQYF
TRBJ2-7	TRBV12-3/TRBV12-4	.	many	TGTGCCAGCAGCACTCTTCAGGCACCAGAGCAGTACTTC	CASSTLQAPEQYF
TRBJ2-5	TRBV7-2	.	many	TGTGCCAGCAGCTTAGTTCGGCAAGAGACCCAGTACTTC	CASSLVRQETQYF
TRBJ2-7	TRBV29-1	.	many	TGCAGCGTTGATCAGGGCGACGAGCAGTACTTC	CSVDQGDEQYF
TRBJ2-6	TRBV29-1	TRBD1	.	TGCAGCGTTGGACAGGGCCACTCTGGGGCCAACGTCCTGACTTTC	CSVGQGHSGANVLTF
TRBJ2-7	TRBV30	TRBD1	many	TGTGCCTGGGGACAGGGGTCCCACGAGCAGTACTTC	CAWGQGSHEQYF
TRBJ2-5	TRBV28	TRBD1	.	TGTGCCAGCAGTTTAGCGGGACAGGGGAAAGAGACCCAGTACTTC	CASSLAGQGKETQYF
TRBJ1-1	TRBV29-1	.	many	TGCAGCGTTGAAGGTTGGGGGGAGCGCACTGAAGCTTTCTTT	CSVEGWGERTEAFF
TRBJ2-3	TRBV7-8	.	.	TGTGCCAGCAGCTTAGCGAGGCGGAATACGCAGTATTTT	CASSLARRNTQYF
TRBJ2-7	TRBV7-2	TRBD1	many	TGTGCCAGCAGCGCCCGGCCGGGACAGGGGAGGTACGAGCAGTACTTC	CASSARPGQGRYEQYF
TRBJ2-3	TRBV24-1	.	.	TGTGCCACCAGTGATTTGCTAGGGGAGGACACAGATACGCAGTATTTT	CATSDLLGEDTDTQYF
TRBJ2-1	TRBV7-9	TRBD2	many	TGTGCCAGCAGCTCGAGCGGGGCGTTAGGGAATGAGCAGTTCTTC	CASSSSGALGNEQFF
TRBJ2-3	TRBV9	.	many	TGTGCCAGCAGCGTACCCCCCTGGGATACGCAGTATTTT	CASSVPPWDTQYF
TRBJ1-5	TRBV7-2	.	.	TGTGCCAGCAGCGAACGCGGGGGAATGAGCAATCAGCCCCAGCATTTT	CASSERGGMSNQPQHF
TRBJ1-4	TRBV6-5	TRBD1	.	TGTGCCAGCAGTTATAACGCGGACAGGGGGGGAACTAATGAAAAACTGTTTTTT	CASSYNADRGGTNEKLFF
TRBJ1-4	TRBV6-1	TRBD1	few	TGTGCCAGCAGAACGACAGGGGGTATCGAAAAACTGTTTTTT	CASRTTGGIEKLFF
TRBJ2-6	TRBV5-1	.	few	TGCGCCAGCAGCTCGCCGGGGGACTCAGGGGCCAACGTCCTGACTTTC	CASSSPGDSGANVLTF
TRBJ2-5	TRBV29-1	.	.	TGCAGCGTTGTGTCTACCCAAGAGACCCAGTACTTC	CSVVSTQETQYF
TRBJ2-1	TRBV5-1	.	many	TGCGCCAGCAGCTTGGATGCGACAGCTCTAAATGAGCAGTTCTTC	CASSLDATALNEQFF
TRBJ2-3	TRBV11-3	.	many	TGTGCCAGCAGCTTACGAGCGTTACGCACAGATACGCAGTATTTT	CASSLRALRTDTQYF
TRBJ2-2	TRBV6-1	.	.	TGTGCCAGCGGGCAGGGATGGGCCGGGGAGCTGTTTTTT	CASGQGWAGELFF
TRBJ1-5	TRBV5-5	.	many	TGTGCCAGCAGCTTGGAGCCAAGCAATAGCAATCAGCCCCAGCATTTT	CASSLEPSNSNQPQHF
TRBJ2-3	TRBV7-9	.	many	TGTGCCAGCAGCTTAGACGGCGATACGCAGTATTTT	CASSLDGDTQYF
TRBJ2-7	TRBV28	.	many	TGTGCCAGCAGTTTACAGCCTACAGGTCTTGGCTTCTACGAGCAGTACTTC	CASSLQPTGLGFYEQYF
TRBJ2-1	TRBV5-5	.	many	TGTGCCAGCAGCTTGGCGGGGACTGAGCAGTTCTTC	CASSLAGTEQFF
TRBJ2-1	TRBV9	TRBD2	few	TGTGCCAGCAGCGTAGGACCTGGGACTAGCGGAGACAATGAGCAGTTCTTC	CASSVGPGTSGDNEQFF
TRBJ2-3	TRBV9	.	few	TGTGCCAGCAGCGTAGTACCAGATACGCAGTATTTT	CASSVVPDTQYF
TRBJ1-1	TRBV4-1	.	.	TGCGCCAGCAGCCAAGCATTAAGGTCCGCGGACACTGAAGCTTTCTTT	CASSQALRSADTEAFF
TRBJ2-7	TRBV6-2/TRBV6-3	TRBD2	.	TGTGCCAGCGACGAAGGACTAGCGGTCTACGAGCAGTACTTC	CASDEGLAVYEQYF
TRBJ1-2	TRBV4-2	.	.	TGTGCCAGCAGCCAAGAGGGTAAAGGACAGTCGTATGGCTACACCTTC	CASSQEGKGQSYGYTF
TRBJ2-1	TRBV12-3/TRBV12-4	TRBD1	many	TGTGCCAGCAGCCCCCGGGACAGGGTACCCCATGAGCAGTTCTTC	CASSPRDRVPHEQFF
TRBJ2-7	TRBV30	.	.	TGTGCCTGGAGTGTACTCAGGGTGGCCTCCTACGAGCAGTACTTC	CAWSVLRVASYEQYF
TRBJ1-1	TRBV7-8	.	many	TGTGCCAGCAGCTTACAGGGGATGGGGGGCACTGAAGCTTTCTTT	CASSLQGMGGTEAFF
TRBJ1-4	TRBV28	.	many	TGTGCCAGCAGCGAGCCCCCGCCGGGTAATGAAAAACTGTTTTTT	CASSEPPPGNEKLFF
TRBJ2-5	TRBV3-1	.	.	TGTGCCAGCAGCCAAAGCGGGCCCCAAGAGACCCAGTACTTC	CASSQSGPQETQYF
TRBJ2-3	TRBV7-9	TRBD2	many	TGTGCCAGCAGCTTCGGACTAGCGGGAAGCACAGATACGCAGTATTTT	CASSFGLAGSTDTQYF